A selection of T cell receptor beta chains follows, all from one sample in a study of blood T cell repertoires in COVID-19. Assay used: immunoSEQ multiplex PCR; TCRdb lists only in-frame clones, some missing. The repertoire holds roughly 14,000 clones, with about 88% as singletons. Source material: peripheral blood. These receptor sequences come from an elderly woman with COVID-19, enrolled during active disease. The CDR3 runs from the conserved cysteine through the conserved F or W. Each record gives: J gene, D gene, clone size, V gene, CDR3 protein, CDR3 DNA. The D gene is left open where the match is weak. The size of a clone is reported for some rows only, either as once, few or many, or as a class for expanded clones.

TRBJ1-2 - - TRBV7-9 CASSHPLGGTEPWGYTF TGTGCCAGCAGCCATCCCCTTGGGGGCACCGAACCGTGGGGCTACACCTTC
TRBJ2-7 - - TRBV7-2 CASSFRLESYEQYF TGTGCCAGCAGCTTTCGCCTAGAATCCTACGAGCAGTACTTC
TRBJ1-1 - - TRBV9 CASSPRPRHTEAFF TGTGCCAGCAGCCCTCGACCCAGGCACACTGAAGCTTTCTTT
TRBJ2-1 - - TRBV9 CASSDYGNSYNEQFF TGTGCCAGCAGCGACTACGGAAACTCCTACAATGAGCAGTTCTTC
TRBJ1-2 - - TRBV6-5 CASSYQAPGYGYTF TGTGCCAGCAGTTACCAGGCCCCAGGCTATGGCTACACCTTC
TRBJ2-1 - - TRBV19 CASSTYGGAYNEQFF TGTGCCAGTAGTACTTACGGAGGGGCCTACAATGAGCAGTTCTTC
TRBJ1-2 TRBD1 once TRBV6-2/TRBV6-3 CASSTRTGDHGYTF TGTGCCAGCAGTACAAGGACAGGGGACCATGGCTACACCTTC
TRBJ2-1 - - TRBV12-2 CASRLLGTSGCSYNEQFF TGTGCAAGTCGCCTATTGGGGACTAGCGGGTGCTCCTACAATGAGCAGTTCTTC
TRBJ2-5 - once TRBV25-1 CASRRTAQETQYF TGTGCCAGCAGAAGGACAGCGCAGGAGACCCAGTACTTC
TRBJ2-7 TRBD1 - TRBV10-3 CATGTGSSYEQYF TGTGCCACCGGGACAGGTAGCTCCTACGAGCAGTACTTC
TRBJ1-5 - - TRBV28 CASSYSNQPQHF TGTGCCAGCAGCTATAGCAATCAGCCCCAGCATTTT
TRBJ1-2 TRBD1 - TRBV6-5 CASSYRKGATDGYTF TGTGCCAGCAGTTACCGGAAGGGGGCCACGGATGGCTACACCTTC
TRBJ1-5 - - TRBV18 CASSPTFGGEQPQHF TGTGCCAGCTCACCCACCTTCGGGGGGGAACAGCCCCAGCATTTT
TRBJ2-5 - - TRBV15 CATSRDWRTSETQYF TGTGCCACCAGCAGAGATTGGCGGACTTCGGAGACCCAGTACTTC
TRBJ1-5 TRBD1 - TRBV19 CASVGTGGGNQPQHF TGTGCCAGTGTGGGGACAGGGGGCGGCAATCAGCCCCAGCATTTT
TRBJ2-5 - - TRBV7-2 CASSSAPRGTETQYF TGTGCCAGCAGCTCAGCCCCTCGGGGGACGGAGACCCAGTACTTC
TRBJ1-1 - - TRBV18 CASSPQSGDTEAFF TGTGCCAGCTCACCACAATCGGGGGACACTGAAGCTTTCTTT
TRBJ1-5 TRBD1 - TRBV15 CATSSRTGGQPQHF TGTGCCACCAGCTCCCGGACAGGGGGACAGCCCCAGCATTTT
TRBJ1-2 TRBD1 - TRBV5-6 CASSPGQGRDYGYTF TGTGCCAGCAGCCCTGGACAGGGAAGGGACTATGGCTACACCTTC
TRBJ1-5 TRBD1 few TRBV6-6 CASRDQGANQPQHF TGTGCCAGCAGGGACCAGGGGGCTAATCAGCCCCAGCATTTT
TRBJ2-2 TRBD1 - TRBV11-1 CASSLRRGPDTGELFF TGTGCCAGCAGCTTGCGTAGGGGGCCTGACACCGGGGAGCTGTTTTTT
TRBJ2-5 TRBD1 - TRBV6-2/TRBV6-3 CASSLTGGKETQYF TGTGCCAGCAGCCTAACAGGGGGGAAAGAGACCCAGTACTTC
TRBJ2-3 TRBD2 - TRBV18 CASSPERGGLGKGTQYF TGTGCCAGCTCACCGGAGCGGGGGGGCCTTGGGAAAGGTACGCAGTATTTT
TRBJ1-1 - few TRBV5-1 CASSPQDSTTEAFF TGCGCCAGCAGCCCCCAGGACAGCACGACTGAAGCTTTCTTT
TRBJ1-6 - - TRBV7-2 CASSLAPGEHSPLHF TGTGCCAGCAGCTTAGCGCCAGGGGAACATTCACCCCTCCACTTT
TRBJ2-3 - - TRBV7-9 CASSLTGEVDTQYF TGTGCCAGCAGCTTAACGGGAGAGGTAGATACGCAGTATTTT
TRBJ2-7 TRBD2 - TRBV19 CASSIVSGRAYEQYF TGTGCCAGTAGTATAGTTAGCGGGAGAGCCTACGAGCAGTACTTC
TRBJ1-6 - few TRBV5-1 CASSLKQVDYNSPLHF TGCGCCAGCAGCTTGAAGCAGGTCGACTATAATTCACCCCTCCACTTT
TRBJ2-5 TRBD1 - TRBV28 CASRETGVETQYF TGTGCCAGCAGAGAGACAGGGGTAGAGACCCAGTACTTC
TRBJ2-7 - - TRBV2 CASKADSYEQYF TGTGCCAGCAAAGCTGACTCCTACGAGCAGTACTTC
TRBJ1-5 - - TRBV6-5 CASSPRLTSNQPQHF TGTGCCAGCAGTCCGAGACTTACAAGCAATCAGCCCCAGCATTTT
TRBJ2-5 - - TRBV29-1 CSVSGGGGGGPQETQYF TGCAGCGTAAGCGGGGGAGGGGGCGGAGGACCCCAAGAGACCCAGTACTTC
TRBJ2-2 - - TRBV11-3 CASRLYEDTGELFF TGTGCCAGCAGACTCTACGAGGACACCGGGGAGCTGTTTTTT
TRBJ1-5 TRBD1 medium-sized TRBV5-1 CANPTGDYSNQPQHF TGCGCCAACCCCACAGGGGATTATAGCAATCAGCCCCAGCATTTT
TRBJ2-2 - once TRBV6-1 CASSETWGRGRIRRTGELFF TGTGCCAGCAGTGAAACGTGGGGCAGGGGACGTATCCGAAGAACCGGGGAGCTGTTTTTT
TRBJ2-5 - once TRBV27 CASSLWAQETQYF TGTGCCAGCAGTTTATGGGCACAAGAGACCCAGTACTTC
TRBJ2-1 TRBD2 - TRBV27 CASSKLLAGGKIEQFF TGTGCCAGCAGCAAACTCCTAGCGGGAGGGAAAATTGAGCAGTTCTTC
TRBJ2-7 - - TRBV21-1 CASSKDWTSYEQYF TGTGCCAGCAGCAAAGACTGGACATCCTACGAGCAGTACTTC
TRBJ1-5 - - TRBV7-8 CASSLVGGINQPQHF TGTGCCAGCAGCTTAGTGGGAGGGATCAATCAGCCCCAGCATTTT